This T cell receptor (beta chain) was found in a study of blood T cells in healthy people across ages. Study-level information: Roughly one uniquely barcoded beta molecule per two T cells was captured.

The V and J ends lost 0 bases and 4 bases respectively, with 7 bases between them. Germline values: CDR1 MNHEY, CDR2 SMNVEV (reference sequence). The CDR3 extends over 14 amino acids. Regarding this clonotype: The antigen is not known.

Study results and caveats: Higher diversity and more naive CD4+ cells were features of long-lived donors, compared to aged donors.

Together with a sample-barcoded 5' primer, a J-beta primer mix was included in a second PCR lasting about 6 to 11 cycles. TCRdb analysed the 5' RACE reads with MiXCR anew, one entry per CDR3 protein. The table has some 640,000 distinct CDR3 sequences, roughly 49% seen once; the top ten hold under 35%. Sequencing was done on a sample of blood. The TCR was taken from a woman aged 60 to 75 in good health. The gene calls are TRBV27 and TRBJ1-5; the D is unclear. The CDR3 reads CASSLSGLNQPQHF. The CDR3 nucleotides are TGTGCCAGCAGTTTATCCGGGCTAAATCAGCCCCAGCATTTT.